This T cell receptor beta chain originates from a study of shared clonotypes between healthy human individuals. Clones were sequenced by immunoSEQ multiplex PCR, and TCRdb holds only the in-frame ones, with some missing. Here the sample spans fewer than 800,000 clones, 90% to 95% being singletons. The naive CD8 fraction comprised CD45RO-negative cells positively selected for CCR7 and excluded terminally differentiated effector memory CD45RA+ cells. This CDR3 comprises 13 residues. Germline CDR1 is SGHRS and CDR2 is YFSETQ. The V segment lost 7 bases and the J segment 5 bases; nucleotides outside the gene matches: 6.

This sequence originates from a man aged 25 to 40 in good health. The rearrangement uses TRBV5-1 and TRBJ2-7; 10 nucleotides agree with TRBD1. Sequenced input: naive CD8+ T cells sorted from blood. The CDR3: CASGGTGVNEQYF. In DNA, the CDR3 is TGCGCCAGCGGGGGGACAGGGGTCAACGAGCAGTACTTC.